The clone carrying this T cell receptor (beta chain) occurred a few times. Its matching antigen is unknown. This specimen belongs to a study of post-analysis software for immune sequencing data. Unique-molecular-identifier-tagged TCR beta cDNA libraries were used. Using its own MiXCR run on the PCR reads, TCRdb lists one record per CDR3 protein. This sample has 150,000 to 200,000 distinct CDR3 sequences, with roughly 30% found just once. This CDR3 has 15 amino acids. Per germline, CDR1 MDHEN and CDR2 SYDVKM. Between the trimmed V and J ends, which lost 3 bases and 1 base, there was a span of 12 bases. Study-wide findings and caveats: Comparison of patients with controls showed five TRBV segments more frequent in patients, TRBV5-6, TRBV5-1 and TRBV20-1 among them. The F measure placed samples prepared in the same batch into strongly shared clusters.

The chain has TRBV28 and TRBJ1-1; D is undetermined. This TCR was sampled from a girl aged 5 to 17 with multiple sclerosis. The sample consisted of blood. For the CDR3, the DNA is TGTGCCAGCAGTTTTAACGGACGGAAGAACACTGAAGCTTTCTTT. Its translation: CASSFNGRKNTEAFF.